The rows below give T cell receptor beta chains drawn from one sample of a study of T cell repertoires in cytomegalovirus infection. One entry per CDR3 protein results from TCRdb running MiXCR on the reads. The sample holds 150,000 to 190,000 distinct CDR3 sequences, around 24% seen once. The specimen was PBMCs. The source of these receptors is a human donor in good health (CMV status not recorded). Some clones in this sample may be carry-over from other donors' samples. Both conserved end residues are part of each CDR3. Fields, in order: clone size, V gene, J gene, D gene, CDR3 DNA, CDR3 protein. The D gene is left open where the match is weak. Size values are once, few and many counts, or a class for expanded clones, and some rows have none.

clone_size: NA; v_call: TRBV28; j_call: TRBJ2-2; d_call: TRBD2; cdr3_nt: TGTGCCAGCAGTACCTCAGGACTAGCGACCGGGGAGCTGTTTTTT; cdr3_aa: CASSTSGLATGELFF
clone_size: NA; v_call: TRBV6-1; j_call: TRBJ2-1; d_call: NA; cdr3_nt: TGTGCCAGCACCCGGGGCTACGAGAGCTCCTACAATGAGCATTTCTTC; cdr3_aa: CASTRGYESSYNEHFF
clone_size: NA; v_call: TRBV5-1; j_call: TRBJ2-5; d_call: TRBD1; cdr3_nt: TGCGCCAGCAGCTTGGCGGGGACAGAAGAAGAGACCCAGTACTTC; cdr3_aa: CASSLAGTEEETQYF
clone_size: few; v_call: TRBV29-1; j_call: TRBJ2-1; d_call: TRBD1; cdr3_nt: TGCAGCGTTGATGGACAGGGTATTTCTCTCGAGCAGTTCTTC; cdr3_aa: CSVDGQGISLEQFF
clone_size: few; v_call: TRBV23-1; j_call: TRBJ1-2; d_call: NA; cdr3_nt: TGCGCCAGCAGACCTATCCTGACCGGGACCTCCGCGAGGGGCTACACCTTC; cdr3_aa: CASRPILTGTSARGYTF
clone_size: NA; v_call: TRBV29-1; j_call: TRBJ2-1; d_call: TRBD2; cdr3_nt: TGCAGCGTTGTCCTGGGGGGGAATCCGGATGAGCAGTTCTTC; cdr3_aa: CSVVLGGNPDEQFF
clone_size: NA; v_call: TRBV11-2; j_call: TRBJ2-2; d_call: NA; cdr3_nt: TGTGCCAGCAGCTTAGTCCGGGGAACCGGGGAGCTGTTTTTT; cdr3_aa: CASSLVRGTGELFF
clone_size: few; v_call: TRBV28; j_call: TRBJ2-4; d_call: NA; cdr3_nt: TGTGCCAGCAGTAGGGGAGCGATATACATTCAGTACTTC; cdr3_aa: CASSRGAIYIQYF
clone_size: few; v_call: TRBV7-9; j_call: TRBJ1-5; d_call: TRBD1; cdr3_nt: TGTGCCAGCAGCCGGACAGGGGATCAGCCCCAGCATTTT; cdr3_aa: CASSRTGDQPQHF
clone_size: NA; v_call: TRBV7-9; j_call: TRBJ2-3; d_call: TRBD1; cdr3_nt: TGTGCCAGCAACGGACAGGGGGCGGCAGATACGCAGTATTTT; cdr3_aa: CASNGQGAADTQYF
clone_size: medium-sized; v_call: TRBV7-2; j_call: TRBJ2-7; d_call: NA; cdr3_nt: TGTGCCAGCAGCTTAGCTGCGGGACTCGATTACGAGCAGTACTTC; cdr3_aa: CASSLAAGLDYEQYF
clone_size: NA; v_call: TRBV20-1; j_call: TRBJ2-7; d_call: TRBD2; cdr3_nt: TGCAGTGCTATTGGAAGCGGGAGGGCCCGAAGCTCCTACGAGCAGTACTTC; cdr3_aa: CSAIGSGRARSSYEQYF
clone_size: once; v_call: TRBV6-2/TRBV6-3; j_call: TRBJ2-2; d_call: NA; cdr3_nt: TGTGCCAGCAGTTACTTCGGCCAAAACACCGGGGAGCTGTTTTTT; cdr3_aa: CASSYFGQNTGELFF
clone_size: NA; v_call: TRBV24-1; j_call: TRBJ2-2; d_call: NA; cdr3_nt: TGTGCCACCAGTCGAACCGGGGAGCTGTTTTTT; cdr3_aa: CATSRTGELFF
clone_size: NA; v_call: TRBV3-1; j_call: TRBJ2-7; d_call: NA; cdr3_nt: TGTGCCAGCAGCCAAATCAGGAGCGAGCAGTACTTC; cdr3_aa: CASSQIRSEQYF
clone_size: few; v_call: TRBV7-3; j_call: TRBJ2-2; d_call: NA; cdr3_nt: TGTGCCAGCAGCCGTGACAGAGACACCGGGGAGCTGTTTTTT; cdr3_aa: CASSRDRDTGELFF
clone_size: few; v_call: TRBV28; j_call: TRBJ2-5; d_call: TRBD1; cdr3_nt: TGTGCCAGCAGTCGAGGACAGGCTCAAGAGACCCAGTACTTC; cdr3_aa: CASSRGQAQETQYF
clone_size: NA; v_call: TRBV12-3/TRBV12-4; j_call: TRBJ1-6; d_call: NA; cdr3_nt: TGTGCCAGCAGTTTCACCTGGGTGGGAAATTCACCCCTCCACTTT; cdr3_aa: CASSFTWVGNSPLHF
clone_size: NA; v_call: TRBV2; j_call: TRBJ2-7; d_call: NA; cdr3_nt: TGTGCCAGCAGACTGACAGGGAGGGACGAGCAGTACTTC; cdr3_aa: CASRLTGRDEQYF
clone_size: NA; v_call: TRBV7-3; j_call: TRBJ2-7; d_call: NA; cdr3_nt: TGTGCCAGCAGCTTTGAGGGGACGGGGGAGCAGTACTTC; cdr3_aa: CASSFEGTGEQYF
clone_size: few; v_call: TRBV28; j_call: TRBJ2-1; d_call: NA; cdr3_nt: TGTGCCAGCAGCACCGTCAGGGGCAATGAGCAGTTCTTC; cdr3_aa: CASSTVRGNEQFF
clone_size: many; v_call: TRBV12-3/TRBV12-4; j_call: TRBJ2-1; d_call: NA; cdr3_nt: TGTGCCAGCAGTAACCTGCGGGGACAGACCAATGAGCAGTTCTTC; cdr3_aa: CASSNLRGQTNEQFF
clone_size: few; v_call: TRBV28; j_call: TRBJ2-3; d_call: NA; cdr3_nt: TGTGCCAGCAGGAGGACAACAGATACGCAGTATTTT; cdr3_aa: CASRRTTDTQYF
clone_size: few; v_call: TRBV7-8; j_call: TRBJ1-1; d_call: NA; cdr3_nt: TGTGCCAGCAGCCTCTCCAATGGGGGGAACACTGAAGCTTTCTTT; cdr3_aa: CASSLSNGGNTEAFF
clone_size: NA; v_call: TRBV18; j_call: TRBJ1-1; d_call: TRBD1; cdr3_nt: TGTGCCAGCTCACTAAAAGGGGGCTTCGCTGAAGCTTTCTTT; cdr3_aa: CASSLKGGFAEAFF
clone_size: few; v_call: TRBV7-9; j_call: TRBJ2-7; d_call: NA; cdr3_nt: TGTGCCAGCAGCTTAGAAGGCCTCGGCAGATCGTACGAGCAGTACTTC; cdr3_aa: CASSLEGLGRSYEQYF
clone_size: NA; v_call: TRBV12-3/TRBV12-4; j_call: TRBJ1-1; d_call: NA; cdr3_nt: TGTGCCAGCAGTTTATATTCCCGGGGGACTGAAGCTTTCTTT; cdr3_aa: CASSLYSRGTEAFF
clone_size: many; v_call: TRBV6-6; j_call: TRBJ2-6; d_call: TRBD1; cdr3_nt: TGTGCCAGCAGTTCGCGGACAGGGATAAGCTCTGGGGCCAACGTCCTGACTTTC; cdr3_aa: CASSSRTGISSGANVLTF
clone_size: few; v_call: TRBV18; j_call: TRBJ2-5; d_call: NA; cdr3_nt: TGTGCCAGCTCACAGCGAGAGACCCAGTACTTC; cdr3_aa: CASSQRETQYF
clone_size: NA; v_call: TRBV4-2; j_call: TRBJ2-1; d_call: NA; cdr3_nt: TGTGCCAGCAGCCACAGGGCGGATGAGCAGTTCTTC; cdr3_aa: CASSHRADEQFF
clone_size: few; v_call: TRBV20-1; j_call: TRBJ1-2; d_call: NA; cdr3_nt: TGCAGTGCTAGAACAGGGATTAGCTATGGCTACACCTTC; cdr3_aa: CSARTGISYGYTF
clone_size: many; v_call: TRBV7-8; j_call: TRBJ1-4; d_call: NA; cdr3_nt: TGTGCCAGCAGACAAGGGCCTCTCGCTAATGAAAAACTGTTTTTT; cdr3_aa: CASRQGPLANEKLFF
clone_size: few; v_call: TRBV11-2; j_call: TRBJ1-1; d_call: NA; cdr3_nt: TGTGCCAGCAGACCAGACGGGGCTGAAGCTTTCTTT; cdr3_aa: CASRPDGAEAFF
clone_size: few; v_call: TRBV7-9; j_call: TRBJ2-5; d_call: TRBD2; cdr3_nt: TGTGCCAGCAGCAGTTTACTAGCGGTCTTTCGAGAGACCCAGTACTTC; cdr3_aa: CASSSLLAVFRETQYF
clone_size: NA; v_call: TRBV20-1; j_call: TRBJ2-3; d_call: TRBD2; cdr3_nt: TGCAGTGCTAGAGTCGCTAGCGGCCGCACAGATACGCAGTATTTT; cdr3_aa: CSARVASGRTDTQYF
clone_size: NA; v_call: TRBV10-3; j_call: TRBJ1-6; d_call: NA; cdr3_nt: TGTGCCATCAGTGAGATGCAGGTCTCCTATAATTCACCCCTCCACTTT; cdr3_aa: CAISEMQVSYNSPLHF
clone_size: NA; v_call: TRBV12-3/TRBV12-4; j_call: TRBJ1-2; d_call: TRBD1; cdr3_nt: TGTGCCAGCAGTTCCGGACAGGCCAGCTATGGCTACACCTTC; cdr3_aa: CASSSGQASYGYTF
clone_size: many; v_call: TRBV7-2; j_call: TRBJ2-1; d_call: TRBD1; cdr3_nt: TGTGCCAGCAGCTTAGGAGGACAGGGAGGAATTGCTAATGAGCAGTTCTTC; cdr3_aa: CASSLGGQGGIANEQFF
clone_size: NA; v_call: TRBV5-4; j_call: TRBJ1-2; d_call: TRBD1; cdr3_nt: TGTGCCAGCAGCTTGGGGACAGGAAGTTTCGCCTACACCTTC; cdr3_aa: CASSLGTGSFAYTF
clone_size: NA; v_call: TRBV7-9; j_call: TRBJ2-7; d_call: TRBD2; cdr3_nt: TGTGCCAGCAGCCGACCCACTAGCGTGGGCTACGAGCAGTACTTC; cdr3_aa: CASSRPTSVGYEQYF
clone_size: many; v_call: TRBV7-6; j_call: TRBJ2-1; d_call: TRBD2; cdr3_nt: TGTGCCAGCAGCCTAGACCTTGGGACTAGCGGGGGATACTACAATGAGCAGTTCTTC; cdr3_aa: CASSLDLGTSGGYYNEQFF
clone_size: few; v_call: TRBV18; j_call: TRBJ2-2; d_call: TRBD2; cdr3_nt: TGTGCCAGCTCACCCCTTGCTGCGGGGGGGCCGAATTCCGGGGAGCTGTTTTTT; cdr3_aa: CASSPLAAGGPNSGELFF
clone_size: many; v_call: TRBV28; j_call: TRBJ1-5; d_call: NA; cdr3_nt: TGTGCCAGCAGTTTAGGTGGGGGCTGGGTTCAGCCCCAGCATTTT; cdr3_aa: CASSLGGGWVQPQHF
clone_size: NA; v_call: TRBV5-1; j_call: TRBJ2-4; d_call: TRBD1; cdr3_nt: TGCGCCAGCAGCTTGACAGGGGACATTCAGTACTTC; cdr3_aa: CASSLTGDIQYF
clone_size: NA; v_call: TRBV18; j_call: TRBJ1-2; d_call: NA; cdr3_nt: TGTGCCAGCTCACCATCGGGGCGCGAGTATGGCTACACCTTC; cdr3_aa: CASSPSGREYGYTF
clone_size: many; v_call: TRBV7-2; j_call: TRBJ2-5; d_call: TRBD2; cdr3_nt: TGTGCCAGCAGCTTAGCCTTCGCGGGGGGGCCAGAGACCCAGTACTTC; cdr3_aa: CASSLAFAGGPETQYF
clone_size: few; v_call: TRBV20-1; j_call: TRBJ2-5; d_call: NA; cdr3_nt: TGCAGTGCTAGAGAGGCGGGCCGGGAGACCCAGTACTTC; cdr3_aa: CSAREAGRETQYF
clone_size: few; v_call: TRBV20-1; j_call: TRBJ1-6; d_call: NA; cdr3_nt: TGCAGTGCTAGAGATCCCGGAAAAGGGGATAAATCACCCCTCCACTTT; cdr3_aa: CSARDPGKGDKSPLHF